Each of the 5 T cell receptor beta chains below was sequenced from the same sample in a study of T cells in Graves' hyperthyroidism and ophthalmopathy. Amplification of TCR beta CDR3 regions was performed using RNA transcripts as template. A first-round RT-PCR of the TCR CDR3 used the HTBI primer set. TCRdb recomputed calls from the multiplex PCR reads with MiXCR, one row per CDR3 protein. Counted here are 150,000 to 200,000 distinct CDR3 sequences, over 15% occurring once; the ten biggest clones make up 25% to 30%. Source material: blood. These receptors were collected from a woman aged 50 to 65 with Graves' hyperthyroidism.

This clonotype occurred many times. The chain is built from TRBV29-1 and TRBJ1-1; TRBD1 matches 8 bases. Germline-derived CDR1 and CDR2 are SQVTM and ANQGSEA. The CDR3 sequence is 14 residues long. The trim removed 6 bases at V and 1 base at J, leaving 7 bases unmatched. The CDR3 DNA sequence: TGCAGCGTGGGGACAGGAACAAAGAACACTGAAGCTTTCTTT. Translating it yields CSVGTGTKNTEAFF.

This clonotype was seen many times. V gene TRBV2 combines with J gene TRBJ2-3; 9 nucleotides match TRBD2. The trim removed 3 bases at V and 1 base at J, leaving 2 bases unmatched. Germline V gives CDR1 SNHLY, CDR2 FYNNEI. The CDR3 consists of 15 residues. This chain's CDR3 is CASSDWTSGTDTQYF. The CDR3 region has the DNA TGTGCCAGCAGTGATTGGACTAGCGGCACAGATACGCAGTATTTT.

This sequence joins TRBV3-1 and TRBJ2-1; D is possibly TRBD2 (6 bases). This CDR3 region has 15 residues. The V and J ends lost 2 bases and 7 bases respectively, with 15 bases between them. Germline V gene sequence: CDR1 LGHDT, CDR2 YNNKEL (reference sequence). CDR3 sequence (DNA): TGTGCCAGCAGCCAACTCCGTGGGGGGAAGAATGAGCAGTTCTTC. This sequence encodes CASSQLRGGKNEQFF.

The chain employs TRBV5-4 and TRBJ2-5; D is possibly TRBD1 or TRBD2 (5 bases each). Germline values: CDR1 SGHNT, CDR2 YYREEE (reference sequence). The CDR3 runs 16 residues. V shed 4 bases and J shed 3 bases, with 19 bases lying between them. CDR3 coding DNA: TGTGCCAGCAGCCATGGGGCAGGGAGTTTGGAAGAGACCCAGTACTTC. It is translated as CASSHGAGSLEETQYF.

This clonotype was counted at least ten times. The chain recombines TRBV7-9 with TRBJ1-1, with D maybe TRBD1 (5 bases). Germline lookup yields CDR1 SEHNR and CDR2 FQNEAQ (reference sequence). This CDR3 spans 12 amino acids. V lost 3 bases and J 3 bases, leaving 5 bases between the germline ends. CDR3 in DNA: TGTGCCAGCAGCTTCAGGGACACTGAAGCTTTCTTT. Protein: CASSFRDTEAFF.